A single sample gave rise to the 29 T cell receptor beta chains below, sequenced in a study of T cells after yellow fever vaccination. TCRdb re-derived calls from the 5' RACE reads in MiXCR, one entry per CDR3 protein. The sample includes approximately 250,000 distinct CDR3 sequences, 6% to 8% of them seen just once. This specimen consisted of CD4+ T cells sorted from PBMCs, obtained on the day of the yellow fever booster vaccination. These receptors were taken from a man aged 30 to 39 who received the YFV17D yellow fever vaccine.

The J gene is TRBJ1-1, the V gene TRBV6-2 or TRBV6-3, with TRBD1 identical over 7 bases. This CDR3 is built from 15 residues. In germline, CDR1 is MNHEY, CDR2 SVGEGT. The V gene end was trimmed by 5 bases and the J gene end by 3 bases; junction bases not matched to a gene: 9. The CDR3 sequence is CASSPTGRGYTEAFF. The CDR3 DNA reads TGTGCCAGCAGTCCGACAGGGCGAGGTTACACTGAAGCTTTCTTT.

The sample holds many counts of this clonotype. The rearrangement links TRBV6-2 or TRBV6-3 to TRBJ2-1; D call uncertain. Germline assignment: CDR1 MNHEY and CDR2 SVGEGT. The CDR3 contains 14 residues. V dropped 6 bases and J dropped 3 bases, with 12 bases sitting between them. The CDR3 sequence is CASRRTGNYNEQFF. DNA for the CDR3: TGTGCCAGCAGGCGAACTGGTAACTACAATGAGCAGTTCTTC.

This clonotype turned up a few times. The junction does not match germline at one end; this may be a read error. V gene TRBV4-3 combines with J gene TRBJ2-2; 7 positions agree with TRBD1. This CDR3 spans 15 amino acids. Germline CDR1 is LGHNA and CDR2 is YSLEER. Here the CDR3 DNA reads TGCGCCAGCAGTCAAGACAGGGCGAACACCGGGGAGCTGTTTTTT. This sequence encodes CASSQDRANTGELFF.

This clonotype occurred a few times. This chain connects TRBV12-3 or TRBV12-4 to TRBJ2-1; 10 nucleotides align to TRBD2. Trimming cost V 5 bases and J 0 bases; bases outside gene matches: 7. The CDR3 sequence is 17 residues long. CDR3 nucleotide sequence: TGTGCCAGCAGTCCTCGGACTAGCGGATTCTCCTACAATGAGCAGTTCTTC. This codes for CASSPRTSGFSYNEQFF.

This clonotype appeared a few times. This chain connects TRBV7-2 to TRBJ2-5; tentative D call: TRBD2 (5 bases). The CDR3 has 14 amino acids. Germline CDR1 and CDR2: SGHTA and FQGNSA. The V end lost 3 bases, the J end lost 5 bases, and 13 bases lay between the germline ends. In DNA, the CDR3 is TGTGCCAGCAGCTTTGGCAGGCAGCGGGAGACCCAGTACTTC. Protein product: CASSFGRQRETQYF.

This clonotype was detected only a few times. The V and J genes are TRBV5-6 and TRBJ1-2; D may be TRBD1 (6 bases). Germline CDR1 reads SGHDT; CDR2 reads YYEEEE. The CDR3 extends over 14 amino acids. V shed 5 bases and J shed 2 bases, with 13 bases lying between them. The CDR3 here is CASRRAGQNYGYTF. The CDR3, as DNA: TGTGCCAGCAGAAGAGCGGGACAAAACTATGGCTACACCTTC. The full variable domain, with the rest looked up from reference TRBV5-6 and TRBJ1-2, is DAGVTQSPTHLIKTRGQQVTLRCSPKSGHDTVSWYQQALGQGPQFIFQYYEEEERQRGNFPDRFSGHQFPNYSSELNVNALLLGDSALYLCASRRAGQNYGYTFGSGTRLTVV.

This clonotype was counted only a few times. The CDR3 protein is CAGKREAAVGGELFF. CDR3 coding DNA: TGTGCCGGAAAGCGGGAGGCCGCCGTAGGCGGGGAGCTGTTTTTT. This chain uses TRBV5-4 with TRBJ2-2, with 9 nucleotides matching TRBD2. Germline assignment: CDR1 SGHNT and CDR2 YYREEE (reference sequence). V was pared by 10 bases and J by 7 bases, with 14 bases of the junction left unmatched. The CDR3 is 15 residues long.

There are many counts of this clonotype. The chain has TRBV12-3 or TRBV12-4 and TRBJ2-7; perhaps TRBD1 as D (5 bases). V was shortened by 2 bases and J by 6 bases, with 11 bases between the two germline ends. The CDR3 has 13 residues. The CDR3 is CASSLLRQGEQYF. The CDR3, as DNA: TGTGCCAGCAGTTTACTACGCCAGGGCGAGCAGTACTTC.

The genes are TRBV5-1 and TRBJ1-1, with D possibly TRBD1 on 6 matching bases. Trimming shortened V by 7 bases and J by 1 base, and 11 bases separated the two germline ends. The length of the CDR3 is 13 residues. Germline V gene lookup returns CDR1 SGHRS and CDR2 YFSETQ. CDR3 nucleotide sequence: TGCGCCAGCGGATACAGGGCGAACACTGAAGCTTTCTTT. Residues: CASGYRANTEAFF.

This chain links TRBV7-9 with TRBJ1-5; D is ambiguous. This CDR3 contains 16 residues. The germline CDR1 and CDR2 sequences are SEHNR and FQNEAQ (reference sequence). V was shortened by 6 bases and J by 7 bases, with 22 bases between the two germline ends. The CDR3 DNA follows: TGTGCCAGCAGTAAAGAAGTGGGTGGGGTCGGGCAGCCCCAGCATTTT. It codes for CASSKEVGGVGQPQHF.

This clonotype was counted only a few times. The CDR3 DNA follows: TGTGCCAGCGGTGGGGCCTCTGGGGCCAACGTCCTGACTTTC. It translates to CASGGASGANVLTF. This chain uses TRBV2 with TRBJ2-6, with a tentative D call TRBD1 (5 bases). The CDR3 sequence is 14 residues long. Germline V gene sequence: CDR1 SNHLY, CDR2 FYNNEI. V lost 8 bases, J lost 0 bases, and 8 bases lay in between.

Remarks on this clonotype: Its ends do not fully match the called genes, so a read error is possible. V usage is TRBV6-5 and J usage is TRBJ2-7, with 8 bases that match TRBD2. This CDR3 contains 15 residues. The V gene's germline CDR1 is MNHEY and CDR2 SVGAGI. CDR3 in DNA: TGTGCCAGCAGTTACTCGAGGACTAGCAGCTACAAGCAGTACTTC. Protein: CASSYSRTSSYKQYF.

This clonotype appeared a few times. This chain uses TRBV18 with TRBJ2-1; possible D gene TRBD2, 6 bases. CDR3 length equals 15 residues. Germline CDR1 reads KGHSH; CDR2 reads LQKENI. Trimming took 2 bases from V and 5 from J, leaving 13 bases between them. CDR3: CASSPGGTWDNEQFF. CDR3 DNA: TGTGCCAGCTCACCAGGGGGGACTTGGGACAATGAGCAGTTCTTC.

This clonotype was counted at least ten times. The chain is built from TRBV28 and TRBJ2-7, with a weak D call TRBD2 (5 bases). Germline V gene sequence: CDR1 MDHEN, CDR2 SYDVKM. V was pared by 5 bases and J by 0 bases, with 14 bases between. The CDR3 is 15 amino acids. The CDR3: CASSPPGISSYEQYF. The CDR3, as DNA: TGTGCCAGCAGTCCCCCCGGGATCAGCTCCTACGAGCAGTACTTC.

This clonotype showed up many times. The rearrangement joins TRBV5-1 to TRBJ2-7; the match to TRBD2 covers 13 bases. Trimming cost V 0 bases and J 5 bases; bases outside gene matches: 5. There are 16 residues in the CDR3. CDR1 SGHRS and CDR2 YFSETQ come from the germline V gene. This chain's CDR3 is CASSLDGLAGVDEQYF. CDR3 nucleotides: TGCGCCAGCAGCTTGGATGGACTAGCGGGAGTTGACGAGCAGTACTTC. Full variable domain (missing parts from reference TRBV5-1 and TRBJ2-7): KAGVTQTPRYLIKTRGQQVTLSCSPISGHRSVSWYQQTPGQGLQFLFEYFSETQRNKGNFPGRFSGRQFSNSRSEMNVSTLELGDSALYLCASSLDGLAGVDEQYFGPGTRLTVT.

This clonotype was seen many times. This chain links TRBV29-1 with TRBJ2-5; D ambiguous. V lost 4 bases and J lost 5, with 11 bases in between. Germline V gives CDR1 SQVTM, CDR2 ANQGSEA. The length of the CDR3 is 12 residues. The CDR3 coding sequence is TGCAGCGTTGTGTTCCGAGCGGAGACCCAGTACTTC. This sequence encodes CSVVFRAETQYF.

This clonotype occurred many times. This rearrangement joins TRBV4-2 to TRBJ2-1; 8 bases align to TRBD1. Per germline, CDR1 LGHNA and CDR2 YNFKEQ. The CDR3 spans 17 residues. J lost 4 bases, V lost 1 base, and 9 bases had no gene match. The CDR3 region is CASSQATRGQVYNEQFF. The DNA for the CDR3 is TGTGCCAGCAGCCAAGCTACCCGGGGACAGGTATACAATGAGCAGTTCTTC.

This clonotype was detected many times. V usage is TRBV5-5 and J usage is TRBJ2-2, with a tentative D call TRBD1 (5 bases). The CDR3 runs 15 residues. Germline CDR1 SGHKS, CDR2 YYEKEE (reference sequence). Deletions cut 4 bases from V and 1 base from J, with 11 bases between. The CDR3: CASSHSTENTGELFF. CDR3 sequence (DNA): TGTGCCAGCAGCCACTCGACAGAGAACACCGGGGAGCTGTTTTTT.

This clonotype was detected many times. The rearrangement joins TRBV6-6 to TRBJ2-7; D is perhaps TRBD2 (5 bases). CDR1 MNHNY and CDR2 SVGAGI come from the germline V gene (reference sequence). CDR3 length equals 12 residues. V lost 6 bases and J 7 bases, leaving 13 bases between the germline ends. The DNA for the CDR3 is TGTGCCAGCAGCCTAGCCCCTCTGGAGCAGTACTTC. Translated, it gives CASSLAPLEQYF.

This clonotype was recorded a few times. The V and J genes are TRBV6-5 and TRBJ2-2, with D possibly matching TRBD2 (6 bases). The V gene's germline CDR1 is MNHEY and CDR2 SVGAGI. V was clipped by 4 bases and J by 0 bases, with 18 bases between them. This CDR3 comprises 18 residues. CDR3 amino acids: CASSFNLPGTSNTGELFF. The CDR3 DNA reads as TGTGCCAGCAGTTTCAACTTACCCGGGACTTCGAACACCGGGGAGCTGTTTTTT.

This clonotype was recorded many times. The chain has TRBV7-9 and TRBJ2-2; possible D gene TRBD2, 6 bases. CDR1 SEHNR and CDR2 FQNEAQ come from the germline V gene (reference sequence). CDR3 length: 17 amino acids. V dropped 4 bases and J dropped 7 bases, with 22 bases sitting between them. This CDR3 reads CASSSGLVGRSGGELFF. The CDR3 DNA reads TGTGCCAGCAGCTCGGGTCTCGTCGGGAGAAGTGGCGGGGAGCTGTTTTTT.

This clonotype was seen repeatedly, ten times or more. The chain recombines TRBV5-6 with TRBJ2-5, with D perhaps matching TRBD2 (5 bases). Trimming shortened V by 4 bases and J by 4 bases, and 17 bases separated the two germline ends. Germline CDR1 reads SGHDT; CDR2 reads YYEEEE. The CDR3 sequence is 15 residues long. This chain's CDR3 is CASSPRRYDGETQYF. CDR3 coding DNA: TGTGCCAGCAGCCCCAGGAGGTATGACGGAGAGACCCAGTACTTC.

This clonotype was observed many times. V gene TRBV19 combines with J gene TRBJ2-3; D remains ambiguous. Germline CDR1 reads LNHDA; CDR2 reads SQIVND (reference sequence). The CDR3 totals 13 residues. Trimming left V 5 bases short and J 2 bases short, with 8 bases between. In nucleotides, the CDR3 is TGTGCCAGTAGTCCCCCCGACACAGATACGCAGTATTTT. Amino acid sequence: CASSPPDTDTQYF.

This clonotype was picked up many times. The rearrangement uses TRBV7-2 and TRBJ2-1, with D tentatively TRBD2 (6 bases). The germline CDR1 and CDR2 sequences are SGHTA and FQGNSA. This CDR3 has 17 amino acids. V lost 0 bases to trimming and J lost 0 bases, with 12 bases between them. As DNA, the CDR3 is TGTGCCAGCAGCTTAGCGCGAGCGGGCCTCTCCTACAATGAGCAGTTCTTC. Its translation: CASSLARAGLSYNEQFF.

This clonotype has ten or more counts. The J gene is TRBJ1-1, the V gene TRBV20-1; possibly TRBD1 for D (6 bases). The germline V gene has CDR1 DFQATT and CDR2 SNEGSKA (reference sequence). V was cut by 2 bases and J by 7 bases, with 14 bases left in between. This CDR3 region has 13 residues. CDR3 in amino acids: CSARNTGSIEAFF. CDR3 coding DNA: TGCAGTGCTAGAAATACAGGGTCCATTGAAGCTTTCTTT.

This CDR3 reads CASSQGGASYEQYF. CDR3 DNA sequence: TGCGCCAGCAGCCAAGGGGGAGCCTCCTACGAGCAGTACTTC. The J gene is TRBJ2-7, the V gene TRBV4-3; tentative D call: TRBD2 (5 bases). Germline V gives CDR1 LGHNA, CDR2 YSLEER. This CDR3 contains 14 residues. V shed 1 base and J shed 0 bases, with 7 bases lying between them.

Ten or more counts support this clonotype. This chain joins TRBV5-1 and TRBJ2-4; D is unresolved. The length of the CDR3 is 12 residues. The V end lost 4 bases, the J end lost 8 bases, and 10 bases lay between the germline ends. Germline V lookup: CDR1 SGHRS, CDR2 YFSETQ. The CDR3 loop reads CASSMIGDIQYF. CDR3 DNA sequence: TGCGCCAGCAGCATGATTGGGGACATTCAGTACTTC. The full variable domain, in which reference TRBV5-1 and TRBJ2-4 provide the parts outside the CDR3, is KAGVTQTPRYLIKTRGQQVTLSCSPISGHRSVSWYQQTPGQGLQFLFEYFSETQRNKGNFPGRFSGRQFSNSRSEMNVSTLELGDSALYLCASSMIGDIQYFGAGTRLSVL.

This clonotype was picked up a small number of times. The chain combines TRBV2 with TRBJ1-1, with 11 positions matching TRBD1. The junction had 8 bases not matched to a gene; V was cut back by 6 bases and J by 5 bases. This CDR3 region has 15 residues. The germline V gene encodes CDR1 SNHLY and CDR2 FYNNEI. The CDR3 reads CASRAPGTGGTEAFF. Written as DNA, the CDR3 is TGTGCCAGCAGAGCACCCGGGACAGGGGGGACTGAAGCTTTCTTT.

This clonotype was counted only a few times. The gene calls are TRBV6-2 or TRBV6-3 and TRBJ1-1, with TRBD1 matching over 9 bases. The trim removed 7 bases at V and 1 base at J, leaving 7 bases unmatched. Germline lookup yields CDR1 MNHEY and CDR2 SVGEGT. The CDR3 contains 15 residues. The CDR3 here is CASTRTGAENTEAFF. CDR3 in DNA: TGTGCCAGCACTCGGACAGGGGCTGAGAACACTGAAGCTTTCTTT.